The subject of this entry is one T cell receptor beta chain. What this receptor recognizes is not known. Base qualities were left out, and no much larger clone turns up one base away. The sample comes from a study of cytomegalovirus exposure and HLA in healthy donors (dated by TCRdb to about 2017). A note on the overall study: According to an earlier analysis of 587 of the donors, roughly 180 million T cells yielded roughly 100 million unique TCR beta sequences and about 300 Gb of sequence data. Approximately 300 gigabases of sequencing data and tens of millions of unique TCR sequences were included in an early release covering several hundred HLA-typed donors. Among the roughly 390 genotyped donors, roughly 80% belonged to the genetic ancestry cluster associated with self-reported Caucasian donors. The study aimed to test whether signatures of past pathogen exposure could be identified by cataloging public T cell receptors. The T cell repertoires of 666 subjects were profiled by immunosequencing and related to cytomegalovirus serostatus. Along with the approximately 700-subject first cohort, a separate validation cohort of over a hundred different subjects was used. To predict cytomegalovirus infection status, the study combined high-throughput TCR immunosequencing, statistical association of individual TCRs with disease status, and machine learning. To study patterns of TCR occurrence, a later analysis re-analyzed previously published TCR beta repertoires from 666 donors and added high-resolution HLA genotyping. Rather than using new phenotypic data, the later analysis identified candidate immune exposures from TCR beta sequences and from how often those sequences occurred across donors. An earlier analysis of about 600 of the donors used high-throughput TCR beta sequencing to judge whether each TCR beta V gene segment behaved as functional or pseudogenic. Donor age, sex, ethnicity and CMV serostatus were compiled together with the repertoire data. In a later genetic analysis, genome-wide SNP genotypes for about 55% of the roughly 670 donors were used, and that subset was treated as a discovery cohort. Every repertoire in the discovery cohort had been generated on one and the same sequencing platform. Class I and class II HLA loci were covered by the typing at four-digit resolution. The number of typed donors differed by locus: about 629-630 for A, B, C, DRB1 and DQB1; approximately 530 for DQA1; 606 for DPA1; and roughly 470 for DPB1. Because of strong linkage in the cohort, 5 or 6 DR-DQ haplotypes were treated as single units for association and clustering. Across 398 genotyped donors of the cohort, an average of about 240,000 unique TCR beta nucleotide sequences per donor were sequenced, and roughly 18% of those sequences were non-productive.

The cohort consisted of some 730 healthy bone marrow donors. At the time of sampling, all cohort members were nominally healthy, though unrecorded immune exposures were likely present. The donor tested CMV seropositive, placing the donor among the 250 to 350 seropositive members of the cohort. A peripheral blood sample was collected from each donor, and TCR beta sequencing was performed on peripheral blood mononuclear cells. Genomic DNA extraction from the blood cell samples was performed with the Qiagen DNeasy Blood Extraction Kit. Overall study outcomes, separate from this receptor: Because counts were too low, some 16 rarely observed V segments, including chromosome 9 orphons, were excluded from the earlier analysis of roughly 580 of the donors. A later genetic analysis associated a missense DCLRE1C variant with V-gene and J-gene trimming of TCR beta chains, and an independent cohort replicated the association. A later genetic analysis reported fewer N-insertions in productive TCRs among donors in an Asian-associated ancestry cluster than the approximately 670-donor mean. The study gave a list of under 200 TCR beta chains associated with cytomegalovirus. Because HLA typing was missing for some donors at each locus, association tests included only the typed subset. According to a later analysis, most CMV-associated TCR beta chains appeared to be HLA-restricted, and the HLA associations seemed to be driven largely by CMV exposure. Assigning TCR associations to individual alleles was difficult when HLA alleles, especially DR and DQ, strongly co-occurred. Specific HLA alleles were associated with 15,000 to 20,000 TCR beta sequences at a false discovery rate of 0.05 in a later analysis. The authors suggested that the approach could potentially be extended to other disease states and immunological phenotypes. Linkage disequilibrium might explain the correlated functional status among segregating V segments, but an unknown experimental factor could not be ruled out. A further reported finding was that TCR beta sequences accurately predicted the HLA-A and HLA-B alleles for most subjects in the first cohort. CMV serostatus was the only immune exposure information available for the cohort. The presence/absence analyses assumed that sequencing depth was roughly uniform across donors, and that assumption may not be true. An earlier analysis of roughly 570 of the donors showed that most TCR beta V segments appeared in productive rearrangements either about 90% or about 30% of the time, which broadly matched IMGT annotations. In a later analysis, the rate of TCR association differed among HLA loci, with DRB1 alleles having the most associated TCRs and HLA-C alleles having the fewest. The classifier was reported to diagnose cytomegalovirus status with high specificity and sensitivity in both the original cohort and the validation cohort. In a later analysis, HLA-associated TCR beta chains were found to be more clonally expanded and to have lower generation probabilities than equally common non-associated chains. Most TCR sequences were seen in very few donors, while some public TCRs were found in many individuals. Several of the top co-occurrence clusters appeared to be linked to parvovirus B19, influenza, CMV and Epstein-Barr virus, according to a later analysis. Only TCR beta chains were sequenced in this cohort, and the absence of alpha or paired-chain data limited detectable features. A few of the identified cytomegalovirus-associated TCR beta chains were confirmed in vitro to be specific for cytomegalovirus antigens. The sequencing pipeline was judged likely to have produced a cluster of highly shared sequence variants as a technical artifact.

The method behind the library was the immunoSEQ multiplex PCR assay. For the multiplex PCR, a mixture combining 60 forward primers for TCR Vbeta segments and 13 reverse primers for TCR Jbeta segments was used. Amplification of the CDR3 region of rearranged TCR beta genes was performed with a multiplex PCR assay on genomic DNA. The Illumina HiSeq System was used to sequence the amplified TCR beta libraries as 87-base-pair reads. Per the authors' processing: In a later analysis, around 80 million unique TCR beta chains were counted across the approximately 620 repertoires, and some 10 million of these chains were shared by at least two donors. Raw reads were error-corrected and collapsed into unique sequences with a nearest-neighbor algorithm that merged closely related sequences to remove PCR and sequencing errors. V, D and J gene segments were assigned by aligning CDR3 sequences to IMGT reference sequences. For a sequence to be retained, at least a six-nucleotide match to both a V gene segment and a J gene segment was required. Rearrangements were called productive when the CDR3 lacked stop codons and stayed in frame with V and J; all others were non-productive. Following IMGT convention, CDR3 was defined as the stretch from the second conserved V-encoded cysteine up to the conserved J-encoded phenylalanine. The earlier analysis of about 610 of the donors excluded any sequence lacking an unambiguous match to a single V gene segment. In an earlier analysis of several hundred of the donors, V segments were called functional above 56.7% productive rearrangements and were called segregating when the between-donor standard deviation exceeded 5%. A statistical classification framework was built for diagnosing cytomegalovirus status from the catalog of TCR beta chain sequences. In a later analysis, TCR nucleotide sequences were compared against IMGT/GENE-DB human TR gene sequences so that V and J genes could be assigned. In a later analysis, CDR3 sequences and most-parsimonious VDJ recombination scenarios were assigned using the TCRdist pipeline. In a later analysis, each TCR beta chain was defined by its CDR3 amino acid sequence together with its V-gene family, and reads lacking a unique V-gene family were excluded. A later analysis removed nearly 600 highly shared, low-generation-probability nucleotide sequences to deal with suspected cross-contamination and a sequencing artifact. In a later analysis, a clonal expansion index for each public chain was calculated from normalized within-repertoire ranks of inferred template counts. In a later analysis, generation probabilities were computed with a VDJ recombination model fitted to out-of-frame rearrangements, and the resulting probabilities were checked against IGoR. In a later analysis, hypergeometric tests were used to score TCR-TCR, TCR-HLA and TCR-CMV co-occurrence, with a repertoire-size bias correction applied to TCR pairs. To estimate false discovery rates, a later analysis permuted the HLA or CMV assignments 20 times. In a later analysis, co-occurring TCRs were grouped using DBSCAN, and TCRdist sequence similarity was added for clustering within HLA-allele-positive subsets. Repertoires with fewer than 30,000 or more than 120,000 public chains, plus five repertoires with anomalous nucleotide sharing, were excluded from co-occurrence clustering. The table comes from immuneACCESS by way of TCRdb, which keeps in-frame sequences with V and J called. Part of the clones is missing from these tables; in studies checked, under half for an unresolved V gene and the rest for unknown reasons. V, J and clone size are taken as reported in that table, and D and trimming were inferred from the DNA itself. In all, the sample holds 130,000 to 150,000 clones, and around four fifths of those were seen once. In total, the top ten clones hold roughly 9.7% of the sample.

The clonotype was recovered from a woman in her fifties or sixties in good health and CMV-seropositive. Sequenced input: PBMCs.

The bases are TGCGCCAGCAGCCAAGGGTTAGTTCCTATGAACACTGAAGCTTTCTTT. Its protein reads: CASSQGLVPMNTEAFF. The V and J genes are TRBV4-1 and TRBJ1-1; no confident D gene assignment can be made. The germline V gene supplies CDR1 MGHRA and CDR2 YSYEKL. Relative to germline, V is 1 base shorter and J is 0 bases shorter, with 12 bases between their ends. From the cysteine up to the phenylalanine, the CDR3 has a length of 16 residues. The CDR3 DNA has 48 bases and is translated from base 1.